This entry features one T cell receptor (beta chain) sequence. The record originates from a study of radiotherapy plus CTLA-4 blockade in lung cancer. The V gene end was trimmed by 1 base and the J gene end by 8 bases; junction bases not matched to a gene: 2. The CDR3 contains 15 residues. Germline assignment: CDR1 KGHSH and CDR2 LQKENI. Assay used: immunoSEQ multiplex PCR; TCRdb lists only in-frame clones, some missing. The sample includes tens of thousands of clones, around 79% of them seen just once. The genes are TRBV18 and TRBJ1-6; 10 positions agree with TRBD1. This specimen was peripheral blood, taken from a patient treated with radiotherapy plus ipilimumab. The receptor was isolated from a human donor with non-small cell lung cancer who had a complete response to radiotherapy plus ipilimumab. This CDR3 is CASSPRQGADSPLHF. As DNA, the CDR3 is TGTGCCAGCTCACCACGACAGGGGGCGGATTCACCCCTCCACTTT. The complete variable domain, with remaining parts taken from reference TRBV18 and TRBJ1-6, reads NAGVMQNPRHLVRRRGQEARLRCSPMKGHSHVYWYRQLPEEGLKFMVYLQKENIIDESGMPKERFSAEFPKEGPSILRIQQVVRGDSAAYFCASSPRQGADSPLHFGNGTRLTVT.